Described below is a single T cell receptor (beta chain) sequence and its context. Its antigen is undetermined. The data were obtained in a study of T cell responses to AZD1222 COVID-19 vaccine. Timing groups of about 4 and about 12 weeks for second doses were pooled. Germline CDR1 reads SGHNT; CDR2 reads YYREEE (reference sequence). There are 12 residues in the CDR3. The ends were cut back, 2 bases at V and 6 bases at J, with 9 bases in the middle. Study-wide points: When two AZD1222 doses had been given, Spike-specific TCR breadth and depth rose.

Sequenced by immunoSEQ multiplex PCR; TCRdb stores in-frame clones only, minus some. The profile shows under 95,000 clones, over 75% of them singletons. The TCR comes from an adult who received the AZD1222 COVID-19 vaccine. The chain joins TRBV5-4 to TRBJ2-7, with a weak D call TRBD1 (6 bases). The sequences come from peripheral blood, collected 28 days after the second AZD1222 dose. DNA for the CDR3: TGTGCCAGCAGCTTAGCAGGGGCCGAGCAGTACTTC. This gives the protein CASSLAGAEQYF. Combining the CDR3 with reference TRBV5-4 and TRBJ2-7 gives the whole variable domain ETGVTQSPTHLIKTRGQQVTLRCSSQSGHNTVSWYQQALGQGPQFIFQYYREEENGRGNFPPRFSGLQFPNYSSELNVNALELDDSALYLCASSLAGAEQYFGPGTRLTVT.